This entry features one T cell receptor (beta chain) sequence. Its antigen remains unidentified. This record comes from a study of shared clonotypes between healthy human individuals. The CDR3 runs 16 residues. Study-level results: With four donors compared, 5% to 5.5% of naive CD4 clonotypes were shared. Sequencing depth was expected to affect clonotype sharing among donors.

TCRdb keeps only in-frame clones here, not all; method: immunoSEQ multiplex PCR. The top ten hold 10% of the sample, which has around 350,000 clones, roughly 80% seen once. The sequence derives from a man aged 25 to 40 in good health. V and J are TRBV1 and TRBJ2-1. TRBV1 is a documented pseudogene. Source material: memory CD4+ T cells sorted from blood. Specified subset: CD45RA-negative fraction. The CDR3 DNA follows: TGCACCAGCAGCCGGGGCCGGGACCCCGTATCTGGTGAGCAGTTCTTC. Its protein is CTSSRGRDPVSGEQFF.